A single sample is the source of the 5 T cell receptor beta chains below, sequenced in a study of cytomegalovirus exposure and HLA in healthy donors. PCR primers comprised 60 Vbeta and 13 Jbeta primers. The method was immunoSEQ multiplex PCR; TCRdb's version includes in-frame clones alone and lacks a portion of them. The sample carries 150,000 or so clones, approximately 82% recorded once. Sequenced input: PBMCs. The receptors shown here come from a man aged 18 to 29 in good health and CMV-seropositive.

This clone occurred once. The CDR3 DNA is TGCAGCGTTGGGGCAGGGGGCTCCGGAAACACCATATATTTT. Translating it yields CSVGAGGSGNTIYF. The genes are TRBV29-1 and TRBJ1-3; 8 nucleotides line up with TRBD1. CDR1 SQVTM and CDR2 ANQGSEA come from the germline V gene. The CDR3 loop spans 14 amino acids. V shed 4 bases and J 4 bases; nucleotides not matched to a gene: 6. The full variable domain, in which reference TRBV29-1 and TRBJ1-3 provide the parts outside the CDR3, is SAVISQKPSRDICQRGTSLTIQCQVDSQVTMMFWYRQQPGQSLTLIATANQGSEATYESGFVIDKFPISRPNLTFSTLTVSNMSPEDSSIYLCSVGAGGSGNTIYFGEGSWLTVV.

The J gene is TRBJ2-7, the V gene TRBV5-8; TRBD1 matches at 9 bases. V was pared by 1 base and J by 9 bases, with 11 bases of the junction left unmatched. This CDR3 region has 15 residues. Germline CDR1 reads SGHTS; CDR2 reads YDEGEE. CDR3 sequence (DNA): TGTGCCAGCAGCTTGTCGGGACAGGGTATTCTGGGGCAGTACTTC. It codes for CASSLSGQGILGQYF.

V and J are TRBV5-1 and TRBJ2-7, with D maybe TRBD1 (6 bases). Germline V gene lookup returns CDR1 SGHRS and CDR2 YFSETQ. This CDR3 has 17 amino acids. The V end was cut by 5 bases, the J end by 0 bases, with 21 bases between. The CDR3 DNA follows: TGCGCCAGCAGACCCGAACTACAGGGCGCCCACTCCTACGAGCAGTACTTC. It specifies CASRPELQGAHSYEQYF.

The gene calls are TRBV19 and TRBJ2-7; 9 positions agree with TRBD1. The germline gives CDR1 LNHDA, CDR2 SQIVND (reference sequence). The CDR3 length is 16 residues. Trimming took 3 bases from V and 3 from J; bases not matched to a gene: 9. The CDR3 region has the DNA TGTGCCAGTAGTATCGGGCCGGGACAGGGAAACTACGAGCAGTACTTC. Its translation is CASSIGPGQGNYEQYF.

The rearrangement joins TRBV15 to TRBJ2-1; 8 bases are shared with TRBD2. CDR1 and CDR2 from the germline V gene are LNHNV and YYDKDF (reference sequence). Losses at the gene ends were 0 bases for V and 5 bases for J; bases not matched to a gene: 15. The CDR3 runs 19 residues. CDR3 in amino acids: CATSRDVGAGAVRNNEQFF. The DNA of the CDR3 is TGTGCCACCAGCAGAGACGTAGGAGCGGGAGCAGTAAGAAACAATGAGCAGTTCTTC. Supplemented by reference TRBV15 and TRBJ2-1, the full variable domain reads DAMVIQNPRYQVTQFGKPVTLSCSQTLNHNVMYWYQQKSSQAPKLLFHYYDKDFNNEADTPDNFQSRRPNTSFCFLDIRSPGLGDTAMYLCATSRDVGAGAVRNNEQFFGPGTRLTVL.